What follows describes a single T cell receptor (beta chain). What it binds is unknown. An end of the junction differs from the germline gene, which may be a read error. The data were taken from a study of graft-versus-host responses after intestinal transplantation. Germline V lookup: CDR1 SSHAT, CDR2 FNYEAQ (reference sequence). The CDR3 length is 15 residues. Using immunoSEQ multiplex PCR, the repertoire was profiled, and TCRdb retains in-frame clones only, with some absent. This sample has some 36,000 clones; 94% occur once, and the top ten carry around 0.2%. This TCR was recovered from a human donor who was the organ donor for an intestinal transplant. This material consisted of unstimulated CD4+ T cells sorted from spleen or lymph node cells, taken before transplant. The J gene is TRBJ2-3, the V gene TRBV7-7; TRBD2 matches 11 bases. In nucleotides, the CDR3 is TGTGCTAGCAGCTTAGCGGGGGGGGCCACAGATACGCGGTATTTT. Its protein product is CASSLAGGATDTRYF.